What follows are 29 T cell receptor beta chains derived from one specimen sequenced in a study of CD8+ T cells in alopecia areata. The sequencing template was cDNA reverse transcribed from extracted RNA. Data came from immunoSEQ multiplex PCR; TCRdb stores just in-frame clones and leaves some out. Among about 140,000 clones, 45% to 60% were seen once, and the ten largest hold approximately 1%. The material was CD4+ T cells sorted from blood, obtained at week 0. These receptors were collected from a human donor with alopecia areata.

The chain uses TRBV19 and TRBJ2-1; TRBD1 is a possible D gene (6 bases). This CDR3 has 15 amino acids. CDR1 is LNHDA, CDR2 SQIVND, per germline (reference sequence). Trimming removed 0 bases from V and 5 bases from J, with 11 bases in between. CDR3 sequence reads: CASSIEAAGDNEQFF. CDR3 bases: TGTGCCAGTAGTATAGAAGCGGCAGGGGACAATGAGCAGTTCTTC.

The rearrangement uses TRBV30 and TRBJ2-2; D uncertain. The CDR3 loop spans 10 amino acids. The germline CDR1 and CDR2 sequences are GTSNPN and SVGIG (reference sequence). V lost 8 bases to trimming and J lost 3 bases, with 4 bases between them. The CDR3 region is CAGYTGELFF. The CDR3 bases are TGTGCCGGTTACACCGGGGAGCTGTTTTTT.

V is TRBV19 and J is TRBJ1-5; D not certain. Looked up from germline, CDR1 is LNHDA and CDR2 is SQIVND (reference sequence). Trimming removed 5 bases from V and 0 bases from J, with 11 bases in between. This CDR3 contains 15 residues. In nucleotides, the CDR3 is TGTGCCAGTAGTTGGGCCGGGGATAGCAATCAGCCCCAGCATTTT. It specifies CASSWAGDSNQPQHF.

The chain couples TRBV6-5 to TRBJ2-5; D might be TRBD2 (5 bases). V was pared by 6 bases and J by 2 bases, with 7 bases between. The CDR3 consists of 12 residues. The germline gives CDR1 MNHEY, CDR2 SVGAGI. The CDR3 coding sequence is TGTGCCAGCAGGAGGGCTCAAGAGACCCAGTACTTC. It yields the protein CASRRAQETQYF.

The sample holds a few counts of this clone. The genes are TRBV30 and TRBJ1-3; tentatively, D is TRBD1 (5 bases). Germline CDR1 is GTSNPN and CDR2 is SVGIG (reference sequence). This CDR3 spans 14 amino acids. The ends were cut back, 2 bases at V and 0 bases at J, with 8 bases in the middle. The CDR3 here is CAWSHRSSGNTIYF. In DNA, the CDR3 is TGTGCCTGGAGTCACAGGTCCTCTGGAAACACCATATATTTT. The whole variable domain, filled in from reference TRBV30 and TRBJ1-3, reads SQTIHQWPATLVQPVGSPLSLECTVEGTSNPNLYWYRQAAGRGLQLLFYSVGIGQISSEVPQNLSASRPQDRQFILSSKKLLLSDSGFYLCAWSHRSSGNTIYFGEGSWLTVV.

V and J are TRBV2 and TRBJ2-1, with 10 positions matching TRBD2. The CDR3 consists of 14 residues. Trimming at V came to 11 bases and at J to 7 bases, leaving 11 bases not matched to a gene. CDR1 and CDR2 (germline): SNHLY, FYNNEI. In DNA form, the CDR3 reads TGTGCCGGTAGCGGGAGGTACACGGCGAATGAGCAGTTCTTC. Protein sequence: CAGSGRYTANEQFF.

This clone has a handful of counts. The chain carries TRBV29-1 and TRBJ2-2; 7 positions match TRBD1. Germline V lookup: CDR1 SQVTM, CDR2 ANQGSEA. With V trimmed by 5 bases and J by 0 bases, 3 bases remained unmatched. The length of the CDR3 is 14 residues. CDR3 in amino acids: CSVHRGTNTGELFF. The CDR3 coding sequence is TGCAGCGTTCACAGGGGAACGAACACCGGGGAGCTGTTTTTT.

This clone has a handful of counts. The chain joins TRBV7-6 to TRBJ2-7, with D tentatively TRBD2 (6 bases). Trimming shortened V by 5 bases and J by 5 bases, and 10 bases separated the two germline ends. Germline V gene lookup returns CDR1 SGHVS and CDR2 FNYEAQ. The CDR3 spans 12 residues. Written as DNA, the CDR3 is TGTGCCAGCAGCCTGGGGGAGGACGAGCAGTACTTC. It yields the protein CASSLGEDEQYF.

This chain joins TRBV2 and TRBJ2-3, with D possibly matching TRBD2 (7 bases). Trimming stripped 8 bases from V and 2 bases from J, with 14 bases between. This CDR3 is 14 amino acids long. Germline V gives CDR1 SNHLY, CDR2 FYNNEI. As DNA, the CDR3 is TGTGCCAGCGTGCGGGGGCTAGCCACAGATACGCAGTATTTT. This sequence encodes CASVRGLATDTQYF.

Only a few counts were recorded for this clone. This chain joins TRBV5-1 and TRBJ1-1; D not certain. CDR1 is SGHRS and CDR2 is YFSETQ in the germline V gene. The V end was cut by 4 bases, the J end by 7 bases, with 14 bases between. This CDR3 comprises 13 residues. The DNA for the CDR3 is TGCGCCAGCAGCCTAACAAGCTTTCTTGAAGCTTTCTTT. Its protein is CASSLTSFLEAFF.

This clone was counted a few times. The chain recombines TRBV20-1 with TRBJ2-5; D uncertain. The V end was cut by 6 bases, the J end by 7 bases, with 12 bases between. The CDR3 runs to 11 residues. Germline CDR1 is DFQATT and CDR2 is SNEGSKA (reference sequence). DNA of the CDR3: TGCAGTGCCATGGATGATGCGACCCAGTACTTC. As protein: CSAMDDATQYF.

The rearrangement links TRBV6-1 to TRBJ2-7; the D is unclear. Trimming removed 11 bases from V and 5 bases from J, with 19 bases in between. The CDR3 sequence is 13 residues long. Germline assignment: CDR1 MNHNS and CDR2 SASEGT. The CDR3 loop is CAVPATFAHEQYF. The CDR3 DNA is TGTGCCGTCCCAGCGACGTTCGCCCACGAGCAGTACTTC.

This clone was recorded a few times. The V gene is TRBV30, the J gene TRBJ2-7; D remains unclear. This CDR3 is 12 amino acids long. Trimming cost V 8 bases and J 6 bases, with 17 bases left between them. Germline lookup yields CDR1 GTSNPN and CDR2 SVGIG (reference sequence). This CDR3 reads CALRYSPSEQYF. Here the CDR3 DNA reads TGTGCCCTTCGCTACAGCCCTTCCGAGCAGTACTTC. Combining the CDR3 with reference TRBV30 and TRBJ2-7 gives the whole variable domain SQTIHQWPATLVQPVGSPLSLECTVEGTSNPNLYWYRQAAGRGLQLLFYSVGIGQISSEVPQNLSASRPQDRQFILSSKKLLLSDSGFYLCALRYSPSEQYFGPGTRLTVT.

V is TRBV18 and J is TRBJ2-7; D may be TRBD1 (8 bases). CDR1 and CDR2 from the germline V gene are KGHSH and LQKENI. The ends were cut back, 6 bases at V and 5 bases at J, with 17 bases in the middle. This CDR3 contains 14 residues. The CDR3 region is CASSPTGEGNEQYF. The CDR3 nucleotides are TGTGCCAGCTCGCCGACAGGGGAGGGGAACGAGCAGTACTTC.

The rearrangement links TRBV29-1 to TRBJ1-3, with D unresolved. The CDR3 loop spans 13 amino acids. Trimming cost V 6 bases and J 0 bases, with 9 bases left between them. From germline, CDR1 is SQVTM and CDR2 ANQGSEA. Here the CDR3 reads CSVDGNSGNTIYF. Here the CDR3 DNA reads TGCAGCGTGGATGGAAACTCTGGAAACACCATATATTTT.

The chain has TRBV6-1 and TRBJ1-1; no firm D call. Germline values: CDR1 MNHNS, CDR2 SASEGT. The CDR3 is 12 residues long. V was clipped by 7 bases and J by 1 base, with 7 bases between them. The CDR3 nucleotides are TGTGCCAGCATGGACGGGAACACTGAAGCTTTCTTT. This translates into CASMDGNTEAFF.

V usage is TRBV7-2 and J usage is TRBJ1-4, with unresolved D. Trimming cost V 5 bases and J 4 bases, with 8 bases left between them. The germline gives CDR1 SGHTA, CDR2 FQGNSA. The CDR3 is made up of 13 amino acids. Here the CDR3 reads CASSAVYNEKLFF. The CDR3, as DNA: TGTGCCAGCAGCGCCGTCTATAATGAAAAACTGTTTTTT.

The chain uses TRBV28 and TRBJ2-5, with TRBD1 identical over 7 bases. CDR1 is MDHEN, CDR2 SYDVKM, per germline. V gave up 4 bases and J gave up 13 bases; unmatched junction bases: 6. The CDR3 extends over 11 amino acids. Here the CDR3 DNA reads TGTGCCAGCAGTTCTTGGGACAGTCCGTACTTC. The encoded protein is CASSSWDSPYF.

This sequence joins TRBV29-1 and TRBJ2-1, with 12 bases fitting TRBD2. CDR3 length: 14 amino acids. Unmatched junction bases numbered 8, after V lost 7 bases and J lost 7 bases. Germline CDR1 SQVTM, CDR2 ANQGSEA. This CDR3 reads CSGSGLAGVNEQFF. CDR3 nucleotide sequence: TGCAGCGGCTCGGGACTAGCGGGCGTTAATGAGCAGTTCTTC.

This sequence joins TRBV19 and TRBJ2-5, with 12 positions matching TRBD2. Germline V lookup: CDR1 LNHDA, CDR2 SQIVND (reference sequence). The CDR3 is 17 amino acids. After removal of 5 bases from V and 4 bases from J, the junction contained 11 bases not matched to a gene. CDR3 sequence reads: CASSFGTSGRIRETQYF. DNA for the CDR3: TGTGCCAGTAGTTTCGGGACTAGCGGGCGAATACGAGAGACCCAGTACTTC.

The V call is TRBV7-2, the J call TRBJ2-1, with 8 positions matching TRBD1. Germline-derived CDR1 and CDR2 are SGHTA and FQGNSA. The CDR3 is 15 residues long. V was clipped by 6 bases and J by 3 bases; unmatched bases: 7. The CDR3 coding sequence is TGTGCCAGCAGGGATGGACAGGGAATCTACAATGAGCAGTTCTTC. It translates to CASRDGQGIYNEQFF.

The chain's CDR3 is CASSHLIPWTSGSIDTQYF. CDR3 sequence (DNA): TGCGCCAGCAGCCACCTGATACCCTGGACTAGCGGGAGTATCGATACGCAGTATTTT. The chain carries TRBV4-3 and TRBJ2-3; 13 bases map to TRBD2. The CDR3 has 19 residues. After removal of 3 bases from V and 6 bases from J, the junction contained 15 bases not matched to a gene. The germline V gene encodes CDR1 LGHNA and CDR2 YSLEER.

The rearrangement uses TRBV29-1 and TRBJ2-7, with unresolved D. The germline gives CDR1 SQVTM, CDR2 ANQGSEA. The germline V and J ends were trimmed by 8 bases and 0 bases, with 8 bases remaining between them. The CDR3 has 11 residues. The chain's CDR3 is CSTQDSYEQYF. CDR3 coding DNA: TGCAGCACCCAAGACTCCTACGAGCAGTACTTC.

V gene TRBV6-6 combines with J gene TRBJ1-1, with 8 bases identical to TRBD1. The trim removed 7 bases at V and 0 bases at J, leaving 7 bases unmatched. Per the germline V gene, CDR1 is MNHNY and CDR2 is SVGAGI (reference sequence). The CDR3 is 15 residues long. CDR3 sequence reads: CASTHQGAVNTEAFF. CDR3 DNA sequence: TGTGCCAGCACTCACCAGGGGGCCGTGAACACTGAAGCTTTCTTT.

The genes are TRBV2 and TRBJ2-2; TRBD2 matches 9 bases. CDR1 and CDR2 (germline): SNHLY, FYNNEI. The CDR3 totals 15 residues. J gave up 4 bases and V 7 bases, and 7 bases lay outside the gene matches. CDR3 sequence: CASMGSGSVTGELFF. In DNA form, the CDR3 reads TGTGCCAGCATGGGTAGCGGGAGTGTCACCGGGGAGCTGTTTTTT.

The chain combines TRBV7-2 with TRBJ2-1; 13 bases fit TRBD2. V was pared by 5 bases and J by 6 bases, with 4 bases of the junction left unmatched. Looked up from germline, CDR1 is SGHTA and CDR2 is FQGNSA. The CDR3 is 15 amino acids. As DNA, the CDR3 is TGTGCCAGCAGCGCCGGGACTAGCGGGATCAATGAGCAGTTCTTC. Protein product: CASSAGTSGINEQFF.

V is TRBV9 and J is TRBJ1-2; D is ambiguous. The CDR3 has 13 amino acids. Trimming left V 0 bases short and J 8 bases short, with 11 bases between. Germline V lookup: CDR1 SGDLS, CDR2 YYNGEE. CDR3 protein: CASSVVEGNGYTF. The CDR3 DNA is TGTGCCAGCAGCGTAGTTGAAGGGAACGGCTACACCTTC.

The chain carries TRBV30 and TRBJ2-5, with 9 bases lining up with TRBD1. Germline CDR1 GTSNPN, CDR2 SVGIG (reference sequence). The V segment lost 7 bases and the J segment 2 bases; nucleotides outside the gene matches: 5. The CDR3 spans 13 residues. CDR3 sequence reads: CASDRGGQETQYF. Here the CDR3 DNA reads TGTGCCTCGGACAGGGGTGGGCAAGAGACCCAGTACTTC. Based on the CDR3 plus reference TRBV30 and TRBJ2-5, the full variable domain is SQTIHQWPATLVQPVGSPLSLECTVEGTSNPNLYWYRQAAGRGLQLLFYSVGIGQISSEVPQNLSASRPQDRQFILSSKKLLLSDSGFYLCASDRGGQETQYFGPGTRLLVL.

Remarks on this clone: This specimen includes other DNA sequences encoding the same CDR3. The chain has TRBV29-1 and TRBJ2-3; a possible D gene is TRBD2 (5 bases). Trimming took 7 bases from V and 1 from J, leaving 9 bases between them. Looked up from germline, CDR1 is SQVTM and CDR2 is ANQGSEA. This CDR3 has 12 residues. The CDR3 is CSGRVGTDTQYF. Here the CDR3 DNA reads TGCAGCGGGCGGGTAGGCACAGATACGCAGTATTTT.